Listed here is a single TCR beta chain. Its cognate antigen is unknown. This sample stems from a study of cytomegalovirus exposure and HLA in healthy donors. Overall study: Unique TCR beta sequences numbering some 110 million came from roughly 180 million T cells in an earlier analysis. Regarding the study as a whole: A likely sequencing artifact accounted for one observed cluster of highly shared sequence variants. With later analysis, a missense DCLRE1C variant became linked to TCR beta V- and J-gene trimming. For most TCR sequences rarity was the rule, although some public TCRs occurred in many donors.

PCR used 60 Vbeta primers and 13 Jbeta primers. Some clones are missing from TCRdb's copy, which holds only in-frame ones; the method was immunoSEQ multiplex PCR. The profile shows some 160,000 clones, 70% to 90% of them singletons. Germline V gene data show CDR1 as SGHVS and CDR2 as FQNEAQ. The CDR3 spans 16 residues. V shed 0 bases, J shed 9 bases, and the junction held 11 bases outside the gene matches. The clonotype originates from a man aged 25-40 years in good health and CMV-seropositive. This rearrangement joins TRBV7-8 to TRBJ1-5; TRBD1 aligns across 7 bases. The sequenced material came from PBMCs. CDR3 nucleotides: TGTGCCAGCAGCTTAGCGGTAGGGGGCCCAGGGAGGCCCCAGCATTTT. It codes for CASSLAVGGPGRPQHF.